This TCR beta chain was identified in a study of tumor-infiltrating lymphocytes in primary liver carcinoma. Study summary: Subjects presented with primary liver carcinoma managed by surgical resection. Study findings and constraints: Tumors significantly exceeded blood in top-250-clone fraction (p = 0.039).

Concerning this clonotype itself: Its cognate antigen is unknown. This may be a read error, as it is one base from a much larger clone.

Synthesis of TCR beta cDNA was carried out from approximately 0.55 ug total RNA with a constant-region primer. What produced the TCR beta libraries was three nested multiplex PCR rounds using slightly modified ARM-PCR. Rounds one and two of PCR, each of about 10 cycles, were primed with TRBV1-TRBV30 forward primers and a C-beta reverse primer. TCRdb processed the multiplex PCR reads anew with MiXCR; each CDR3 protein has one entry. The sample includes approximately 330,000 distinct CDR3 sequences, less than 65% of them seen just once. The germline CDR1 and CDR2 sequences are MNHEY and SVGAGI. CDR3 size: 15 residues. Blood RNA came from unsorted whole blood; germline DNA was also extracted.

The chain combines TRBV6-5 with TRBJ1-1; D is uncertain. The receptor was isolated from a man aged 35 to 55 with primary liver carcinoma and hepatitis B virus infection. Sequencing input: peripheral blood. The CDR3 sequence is CASSYSERGRTEDFF. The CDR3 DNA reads TGTGCCAGCAGTTACTCCGAGAGAGGTCGCACTGAAGATTTCTTT.